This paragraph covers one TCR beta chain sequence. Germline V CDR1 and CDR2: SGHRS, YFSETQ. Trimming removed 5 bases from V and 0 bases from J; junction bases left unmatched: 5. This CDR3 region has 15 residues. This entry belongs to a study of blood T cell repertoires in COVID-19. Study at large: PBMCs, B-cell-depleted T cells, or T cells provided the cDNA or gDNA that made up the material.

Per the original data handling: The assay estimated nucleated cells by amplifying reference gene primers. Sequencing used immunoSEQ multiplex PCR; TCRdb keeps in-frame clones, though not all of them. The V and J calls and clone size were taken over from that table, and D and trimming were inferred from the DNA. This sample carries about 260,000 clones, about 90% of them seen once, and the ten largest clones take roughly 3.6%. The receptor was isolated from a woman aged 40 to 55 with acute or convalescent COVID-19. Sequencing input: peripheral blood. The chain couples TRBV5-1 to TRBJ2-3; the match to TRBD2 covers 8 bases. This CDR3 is CASSSRGASTDTQYF. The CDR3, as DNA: TGCGCCAGCAGTTCGCGGGGGGCAAGCACAGATACGCAGTATTTT.